The present TCR beta chain was sequenced within a study of tumor-infiltrating lymphocytes in primary liver carcinoma. This CDR3 comprises 14 residues. The input was roughly 0.5 ug total RNA; TCR beta cDNA was made from it with a constant-region primer. Sequencing libraries for TCR beta derived from three nested multiplex PCR rounds that used slightly modified ARM-PCR. Investigators reported that the first two PCR rounds, at about 11 cycles each, used TRBV1-TRBV30 forward primers with a C-beta reverse primer. In TCRdb, the multiplex PCR reads were re-called with MiXCR into one record per CDR3 protein. Here the sample spans about 200,000 distinct CDR3 sequences, around 85% being singletons. This clonotype was detected only once. One junction end disagrees with the germline gene, perhaps due to a read error. Scientists recovered RNA and DNA together from around 20-30 mg of unsorted bulk tissue. Over 75% of the cells in every tumor sample were viable tumor cells.

This TCR derives from a man aged 35-49 years with primary liver carcinoma and hepatitis B virus infection. The chain couples TRBV12-3 or TRBV12-4 to TRBJ1-5, with D maybe TRBD1 (6 bases). The specimen sequenced was tumor tissue from primary liver carcinoma. The CDR3 here is CVSSQQGDNQPQHF. The CDR3 nucleotides are TGTGTCAGCAGCCAACAGGGTGACAATCAGCCCCAGCATTTT.